This T cell receptor (beta chain) was captured in a study of OX40 agonist ivuxolimab in advanced cancers. Study as a whole: The mean age was about 61 years, ranging from about 23 to 79, with around four fifths of participants male.

Trimming pared 3 bases from V and 6 bases from J, leaving 19 bases between. Germline CDR1 and CDR2: SGHTA and FQGTGA. CDR3 size: 16 residues. About this clone itself: Its antigen is not known.

Here immunoSEQ multiplex PCR was the method, and the copy in TCRdb shows in-frame clones only, minus some. The table includes more than 85,000 clones, approximately 89% detected once. Notes on the study in general: Certain nonresponders likewise exhibited a low normalized T-cell clonal expansion.

V and J are TRBV7-3 and TRBJ2-3; D is ambiguous. This TCR came from an adult with an advanced solid tumor such as melanoma, head and neck, liver or kidney cancer. Specimen: CD4+ or CD8+ T cells sorted from blood, collected in a trial of the OX40 agonist ivuxolimab. The CDR3 is CASSLSRSSVGDTQYF. For the CDR3, the DNA is TGTGCCAGCAGCTTGAGTCGCAGCTCCGTCGGCGATACGCAGTATTTT.